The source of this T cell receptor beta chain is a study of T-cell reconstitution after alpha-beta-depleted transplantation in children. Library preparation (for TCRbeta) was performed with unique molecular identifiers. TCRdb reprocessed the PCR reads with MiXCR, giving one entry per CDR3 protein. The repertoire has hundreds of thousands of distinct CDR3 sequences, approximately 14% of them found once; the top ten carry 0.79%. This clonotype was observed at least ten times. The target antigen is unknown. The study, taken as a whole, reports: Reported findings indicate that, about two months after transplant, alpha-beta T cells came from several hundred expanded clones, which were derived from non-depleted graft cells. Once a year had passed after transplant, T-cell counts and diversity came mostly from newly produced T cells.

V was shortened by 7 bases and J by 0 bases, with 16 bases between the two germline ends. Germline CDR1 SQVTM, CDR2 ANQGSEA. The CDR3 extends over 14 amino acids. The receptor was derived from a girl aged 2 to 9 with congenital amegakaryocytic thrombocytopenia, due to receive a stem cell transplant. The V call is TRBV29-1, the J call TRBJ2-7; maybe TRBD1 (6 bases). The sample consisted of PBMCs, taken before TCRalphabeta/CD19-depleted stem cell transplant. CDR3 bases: TGCAGCGCTGTGGACAGAAAGAGCTCCTACGAGCAGTACTTC. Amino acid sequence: CSAVDRKSSYEQYF.